This T cell receptor beta chain appears in the sequencing data of a study of blood T cell repertoires in COVID-19. In its sample, this clone was seen a few times. The protocol was immunoSEQ multiplex PCR, while the TCRdb copy is restricted to in-frame clones and leaves out a portion. This sample has about 220,000 clones, with 82% found just once. There are 14 residues in the CDR3. The ends were cut back, 10 bases at V and 0 bases at J, with 15 bases in the middle. Germline CDR1 MNHEY, CDR2 SMNVEV (reference sequence). Sequenced input: PBMCs or T cells enriched from blood (not recorded which). The chain couples TRBV27 to TRBJ1-2, with D uncertain. The sequence derives from a woman aged 55-69 years who had recovered from COVID-19. The CDR3, as DNA: TGTGCCACAAAACCCAGTGGAGCTAACTATGGCTACACCTTC. It is translated as CATKPSGANYGYTF.